The source of this T cell receptor beta chain is a study of T-cell reconstitution after alpha-beta-depleted transplantation in children. Study-wide points: After transplant, at about two months, alpha-beta T cells were reportedly derived from several hundred expanded graft clones. Some patients showed high day-60 TCRbeta diversity, which derived from surviving recipient T cells and thymic progenitors. T-cell counts and diversity at one year post-transplant came mainly from newly produced T cells.

Germline CDR1 and CDR2: SQVTM and ANQGSEA. The germline V and J ends were trimmed by 5 bases and 0 bases, with 11 bases remaining between them. This CDR3 has 13 residues. Preparation of the TCRbeta library was carried out with unique molecular identifiers. TCRdb reprocessed the PCR reads via MiXCR and lists one record per CDR3 protein. The repertoire holds about 200,000 distinct CDR3 sequences, with roughly 7% as singletons. This clonotype was detected ten times or more. Its cognate antigen is unknown. The clonotype originates from a boy aged 2 to 10 with acute lymphoblastic leukemia, due to receive a stem cell transplant. V gene TRBV29-1 combines with J gene TRBJ2-7; D is unresolved. The input for sequencing was PBMCs, taken before TCRalphabeta/CD19-depleted stem cell transplant. CDR3 residues: CSVIDRHSYEQYF. The CDR3 DNA follows: TGCAGCGTTATTGACCGCCACTCCTACGAGCAGTACTTC.